A selection of T cell receptor beta chains follows, all from one sample in a study of T cells in narcolepsy. Clones were read by immunoSEQ multiplex PCR, and TCRdb kept only the in-frame ones, dropping some. Found here are some 30,000 clones, more than 70% of them singletons; the top ten hold over 0.95%. The sample taken for sequencing was CD45RA- memory CD4+ T cells from PBMCs. These receptors all stem from a human donor with narcolepsy. CDR3s include the opening cysteine and the closing phenylalanine or tryptophan. A D gene is named only where the DNA matches it firmly. Not every row has a clone size; where given, it reads once, few, many or a size class.

clone_size: NA; d_call: NA; v_call: TRBV5-1; j_call: TRBJ1-2; cdr3_aa: CASSSGAGGYTF; cdr3_nt: TGCGCCAGCTCTTCAGGGGCCGGGGGCTACACCTTC
clone_size: NA; d_call: NA; v_call: TRBV7-9; j_call: TRBJ1-2; cdr3_aa: CASSLLTTAYYGYTF; cdr3_nt: TGTGCCAGCAGCTTACTGACCACAGCGTACTATGGCTACACCTTC
clone_size: NA; d_call: TRBD1; v_call: TRBV11-3; j_call: TRBJ1-1; cdr3_aa: CASSLSGQGGTEAFF; cdr3_nt: TGTGCCAGCAGCCTTTCGGGACAGGGCGGCACTGAAGCTTTCTTT
clone_size: once; d_call: TRBD2; v_call: TRBV5-1; j_call: TRBJ2-1; cdr3_aa: CASSPGTLAGGEQFF; cdr3_nt: TGCGCCAGCAGTCCCGGGACGCTAGCGGGAGGGGAGCAGTTCTTC
clone_size: NA; d_call: NA; v_call: TRBV9; j_call: TRBJ2-1; cdr3_aa: CASSVETNSYNEQFF; cdr3_nt: TGTGCCAGCAGCGTAGAGACAAACTCCTACAATGAGCAGTTCTTC
clone_size: NA; d_call: TRBD1; v_call: TRBV19; j_call: TRBJ2-7; cdr3_aa: CATANLGQGSHEQYF; cdr3_nt: TGTGCCACCGCAAATCTGGGACAGGGTTCCCACGAGCAGTACTTC
clone_size: NA; d_call: TRBD2; v_call: TRBV5-4; j_call: TRBJ2-5; cdr3_aa: CASSLLRLAGVIETQYF; cdr3_nt: TGTGCCAGCAGCTTGCTGCGTCTAGCGGGAGTAATAGAGACCCAGTACTTC
clone_size: NA; d_call: TRBD1; v_call: TRBV5-8; j_call: TRBJ1-5; cdr3_aa: CASSFRDRENQPQHF; cdr3_nt: TGTGCCAGCAGCTTCCGGGACAGGGAAAATCAGCCCCAGCATTTT
clone_size: once; d_call: NA; v_call: TRBV6-5; j_call: TRBJ1-1; cdr3_aa: CASNPGGNTEAFF; cdr3_nt: TGTGCCAGCAACCCCGGGGGGAACACTGAAGCTTTCTTT
clone_size: few; d_call: NA; v_call: TRBV6-5; j_call: TRBJ1-5; cdr3_aa: CASTWGLNQPQHF; cdr3_nt: TGTGCCAGCACTTGGGGACTCAATCAGCCCCAGCATTTT
clone_size: NA; d_call: TRBD2; v_call: TRBV5-1; j_call: TRBJ2-1; cdr3_aa: CASSRTSGSYNEQFF; cdr3_nt: TGCGCCAGCAGCAGGACTAGCGGTAGCTACAATGAGCAGTTCTTC
clone_size: NA; d_call: TRBD1; v_call: TRBV10-3; j_call: TRBJ1-3; cdr3_aa: CAISVWDRGENTIYF; cdr3_nt: TGTGCCATCAGTGTATGGGACAGGGGGGAAAACACCATATATTTT
clone_size: NA; d_call: NA; v_call: TRBV5-1; j_call: TRBJ2-3; cdr3_aa: CASSLVTSRAGTQYF; cdr3_nt: TGCGCCAGCAGCTTGGTAACTAGCCGGGCAGGTACGCAGTATTTT
clone_size: NA; d_call: NA; v_call: TRBV14; j_call: TRBJ2-7; cdr3_aa: CASSNSPYEQYF; cdr3_nt: TGTGCCAGCAGCAACTCCCCCTACGAGCAGTACTTC
clone_size: few; d_call: TRBD2; v_call: TRBV7-7; j_call: TRBJ2-7; cdr3_aa: CASSPAGGSHEQYF; cdr3_nt: TGTGCCAGCAGCCCAGCGGGGGGATCACACGAGCAGTACTTC
clone_size: NA; d_call: NA; v_call: TRBV19; j_call: TRBJ1-5; cdr3_aa: CASSTPARGWDQPQHF; cdr3_nt: TGTGCCAGTAGTACCCCAGCCAGGGGATGGGATCAGCCCCAGCATTTT
clone_size: NA; d_call: NA; v_call: TRBV27; j_call: TRBJ2-3; cdr3_aa: CASSLIGGTQYF; cdr3_nt: TGTGCCAGCAGTTTAATCGGGGGAACGCAGTATTTT
clone_size: NA; d_call: TRBD1; v_call: TRBV6-1; j_call: TRBJ1-6; cdr3_aa: CASSERGRTWVYNSPLHF; cdr3_nt: TGTGCCAGCAGTGAAAGGGGGCGGACATGGGTCTATAATTCACCCCTCCACTTT
clone_size: NA; d_call: NA; v_call: TRBV25-1; j_call: TRBJ1-5; cdr3_aa: CASSALDQPQHF; cdr3_nt: TGTGCCAGCAGTGCCCTAGATCAGCCCCAGCATTTT
clone_size: NA; d_call: NA; v_call: TRBV5-4; j_call: TRBJ1-1; cdr3_aa: CASSLTVNTEAFF; cdr3_nt: TGTGCCAGCAGCTTGACAGTGAACACTGAAGCTTTCTTT
clone_size: NA; d_call: NA; v_call: TRBV18; j_call: TRBJ2-5; cdr3_aa: CASSPGIQETQYF; cdr3_nt: TGTGCCAGCTCACCAGGGATCCAAGAGACCCAGTACTTC
clone_size: few; d_call: TRBD2; v_call: TRBV19; j_call: TRBJ2-7; cdr3_aa: CASSRGGSVGEQYF; cdr3_nt: TGTGCCAGTAGTCGCGGGGGATCAGTTGGCGAGCAGTACTTC
clone_size: NA; d_call: NA; v_call: TRBV7-8; j_call: TRBJ1-6; cdr3_aa: CASSPRTGSYNSPLHF; cdr3_nt: TGTGCCAGCAGCCCGCGGACTGGCTCCTATAATTCACCCCTCCACTTT
clone_size: NA; d_call: NA; v_call: TRBV18; j_call: TRBJ2-4; cdr3_aa: CASSPKGGIQYF; cdr3_nt: TGTGCCAGCTCACCAAAGGGGGGCATTCAGTACTTC
clone_size: NA; d_call: NA; v_call: TRBV23-1; j_call: TRBJ1-2; cdr3_aa: CASSLRDTNYGYTF; cdr3_nt: TGCGCCAGCAGCCTCCGGGACACTAACTATGGCTACACCTTC
clone_size: NA; d_call: NA; v_call: TRBV6-4; j_call: TRBJ2-3; cdr3_aa: CAHHPGQRHTDTQYF; cdr3_nt: TGTGCCCACCACCCAGGGCAGCGGCACACAGATACGCAGTATTTT
clone_size: NA; d_call: NA; v_call: TRBV11-3; j_call: TRBJ1-1; cdr3_aa: CASSLFAGSEAFF; cdr3_nt: TGTGCCAGCAGCTTGTTCGCGGGGTCTGAAGCTTTCTTT
clone_size: few; d_call: NA; v_call: TRBV19; j_call: TRBJ1-2; cdr3_aa: CASTGQATNYGYTF; cdr3_nt: TGTGCCAGTACGGGGCAAGCCACTAACTATGGCTACACCTTC
clone_size: NA; d_call: NA; v_call: TRBV5-1; j_call: TRBJ1-1; cdr3_aa: CASSWGAGTEAFF; cdr3_nt: TGCGCCAGCAGCTGGGGCGCGGGGACTGAAGCTTTCTTT
clone_size: once; d_call: NA; v_call: TRBV2; j_call: TRBJ2-3; cdr3_aa: CASSEVKPSTDTQYF; cdr3_nt: TGTGCCAGCAGTGAGGTCAAACCTAGCACAGATACGCAGTATTTT
clone_size: NA; d_call: NA; v_call: TRBV7-9; j_call: TRBJ1-2; cdr3_aa: CASSPLGGNYGYTF; cdr3_nt: TGTGCCAGCAGCCCGTTGGGGGGGAACTATGGCTACACCTTC
clone_size: NA; d_call: NA; v_call: TRBV29-1; j_call: TRBJ1-2; cdr3_aa: CSVGQAGIYGYTF; cdr3_nt: TGCAGCGTTGGTCAGGCTGGCATCTATGGCTACACCTTC
clone_size: NA; d_call: NA; v_call: TRBV11-2; j_call: TRBJ2-2; cdr3_aa: CASSLDRGGELFF; cdr3_nt: TGTGCCAGCAGCTTAGATCGGGGCGGGGAGCTGTTTTTT
clone_size: NA; d_call: NA; v_call: TRBV19; j_call: TRBJ1-6; cdr3_aa: CASNARVHSPLHF; cdr3_nt: TGTGCCAGTAACGCCAGAGTTCATTCACCCCTCCACTTT
clone_size: NA; d_call: NA; v_call: TRBV30; j_call: TRBJ2-3; cdr3_aa: CAWKQARTDTQYF; cdr3_nt: TGTGCCTGGAAACAAGCCCGCACAGATACGCAGTATTTT
clone_size: once; d_call: TRBD1; v_call: TRBV19; j_call: TRBJ1-1; cdr3_aa: CASSMVRQGATEAFF; cdr3_nt: TGTGCCAGTAGTATGGTGAGACAGGGGGCAACTGAAGCTTTCTTT
clone_size: once; d_call: NA; v_call: TRBV6-1; j_call: TRBJ2-5; cdr3_aa: CASRVEETQYF; cdr3_nt: TGTGCCAGCCGCGTAGAAGAGACCCAGTACTTC
clone_size: NA; d_call: NA; v_call: TRBV15; j_call: TRBJ2-2; cdr3_aa: CATSTSSKGELFF; cdr3_nt: TGTGCCACCAGTACTAGCTCAAAGGGGGAGCTGTTTTTT
clone_size: NA; d_call: TRBD1; v_call: TRBV19; j_call: TRBJ1-1; cdr3_aa: CASSQTFGQDLTHEAFF; cdr3_nt: TGTGCCAGTAGTCAAACTTTCGGACAGGATTTGACACATGAAGCTTTCTTT
clone_size: NA; d_call: TRBD1; v_call: TRBV6-5; j_call: TRBJ2-5; cdr3_aa: CASSYSGQLGETQYF; cdr3_nt: TGTGCCAGCAGTTACTCGGGACAGTTAGGAGAGACCCAGTACTTC
clone_size: few; d_call: TRBD1; v_call: TRBV5-4; j_call: TRBJ1-2; cdr3_aa: CASSLKGQGYGYTF; cdr3_nt: TGTGCCAGCAGCTTGAAGGGACAGGGGTATGGCTACACCTTC